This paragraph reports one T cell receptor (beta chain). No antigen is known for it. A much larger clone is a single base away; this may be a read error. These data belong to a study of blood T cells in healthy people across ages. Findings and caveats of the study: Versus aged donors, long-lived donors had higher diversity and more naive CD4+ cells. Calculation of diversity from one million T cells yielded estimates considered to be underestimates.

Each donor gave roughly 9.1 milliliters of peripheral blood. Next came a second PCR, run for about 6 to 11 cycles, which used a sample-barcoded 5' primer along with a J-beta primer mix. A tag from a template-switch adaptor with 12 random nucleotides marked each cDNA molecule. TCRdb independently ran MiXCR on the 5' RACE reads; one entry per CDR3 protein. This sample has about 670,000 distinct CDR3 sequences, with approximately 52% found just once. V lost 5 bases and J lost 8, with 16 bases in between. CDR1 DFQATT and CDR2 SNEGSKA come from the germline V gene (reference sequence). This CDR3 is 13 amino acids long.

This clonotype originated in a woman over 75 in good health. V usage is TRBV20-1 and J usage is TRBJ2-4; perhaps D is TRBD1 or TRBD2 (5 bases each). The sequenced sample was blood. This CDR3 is CSACSGTAYIQYF. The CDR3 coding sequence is TGCAGTGCTTGTTCCGGGACCGCTTACATTCAGTACTTC.